This T cell receptor beta chain was captured by sequencing in a study of T cell repertoires in cytomegalovirus infection. About the study: CMV infection plus the matching HLA type was flagged by public TCR beta signatures. General study findings and limits: CMV-specific HLA-C-restricted TCR beta clonotypes dominated the ex vivo response.

One entry per CDR3 protein, called by TCRdb with MiXCR from the reads. Of about 530,000 distinct CDR3 sequences listed, more than 25% are singletons. Trimming removed 7 bases from V and 5 bases from J, with 11 bases in between. The CDR3 consists of 12 residues. The germline V gene has CDR1 MNHEY and CDR2 SMNVEV (reference sequence). A note on this clonotype: The antigen remains undetermined.

This rearrangement joins TRBV27 to TRBJ1-1; D gene unclear. This TCR derives from a human donor in good health (CMV status not recorded). Some clones in this sample may be carry-over from other donors' samples. Material for sequencing was PBMCs. The CDR3 nucleotides are TGTGCCAGCACGGGCGGGAAGACTGAAGCTTTCTTT. It encodes CASTGGKTEAFF.